This TCR beta chain emerged from a study of CD4 T cells in relation to SARS-CoV-2 and coronaviruses. Study at large: Convalescent patients had median age about 37 years, range about 20 to 75. Convalescent patients were fewer than ten males and 4 females; two were Hispanic.

Profiling relied on immunoSEQ multiplex PCR, and the TCRdb table lists in-frame clones only, not all of them. This table holds around 11,000 clones, about nine tenths found once. V lost 7 bases and J lost 0, with 11 bases in between. CDR1 and CDR2 from the germline V gene are KGHSH and LQKENI. This CDR3 region has 14 residues. Worth noting for this clone: Its antigen remains unknown.

Study findings and constraints: This crossreactivity analysis covered spike protein alone, no other viral proteins. Monoreactive clones expanded significantly more to SARS-CoV-2 than crossreactive clones did.

The material sequenced was naive CD4+ T cells from PBMCs. Subset noted: naive CD4+ T cells isolated by negative enrichment. The receptor was isolated from an adult with COVID-19. V usage is TRBV18 and J usage is TRBJ2-3; weak D call: TRBD2 (5 bases). CDR3 sequence (DNA): TGTGCCAGCTTTGGACTGACTAGCACAGATACGCAGTATTTT. Residues: CASFGLTSTDTQYF.